These 6 T cell receptor beta chains originate from one sample sequenced in a study of T cells in Graves' hyperthyroidism and ophthalmopathy. RNA transcripts were the template for amplifying TCR beta CDR3 regions. HTBI primers were used for first-round RT-PCR of the TCR CDR3. MiXCR, applied by TCRdb to the multiplex PCR reads, yields one record per CDR3 protein. This table holds tens of thousands of distinct CDR3 sequences, roughly 51% found once. The material sequenced was peripheral blood or thyroid tissue (not recorded which). These receptors all come from a man aged 18-30 years with Graves' hyperthyroidism.

As regards this clonotype: The conserved closing phenylalanine or tryptophan is absent in this CDR3, likely reflecting a read error. The chain joins TRBV11-2 to TRBJ2-5; 11 bases are a match to TRBD2. This CDR3 is built from 15 residues. The germline V gene encodes CDR1 SGHAT and CDR2 FQNNGV. This CDR3 reads CACSLSGRAEETQYL. The DNA of the CDR3 is TGTGCCTGCAGCCTTAGCGGGAGGGCCGAAGAGACCCAGTACCTC.

This clonotype was picked up many times. The CDR3 loop reads CASSSTQGSNQPQHF. In DNA form, the CDR3 reads TGTGCCAGCAGCTCGACACAGGGTAGCAATCAGCCCCAGCATTTT. This sequence joins TRBV7-9 and TRBJ1-5; tentatively, D is TRBD1 (6 bases). The V gene lost 4 bases and the J gene lost 0 bases, with 10 bases spanning the gap. The CDR3 is made up of 15 amino acids. Per the germline V gene, CDR1 is SEHNR and CDR2 is FQNEAQ (reference sequence).

This clonotype was counted only a few times. One base away lies a much larger clone, so this may be a sequencing read error. The chain combines TRBV6-1 with TRBJ2-7, with D possibly being TRBD1 (6 bases). Germline assignment: CDR1 MNHNS and CDR2 SASEGT. The CDR3 has 14 amino acids. CDR3 in DNA: TGTGCCAGCAGTGCCCGGACAGAGTCCTACGGGCAGTACTTC. Translated: CASSARTESYGQYF.

This clonotype has ten or more counts. The chain carries TRBV5-1 and TRBJ2-3; 8 nucleotides align to TRBD2. V shed 2 bases and J 2 bases; nucleotides not matched to a gene: 4. This CDR3 spans 15 amino acids. The germline V gene encodes CDR1 SGHRS and CDR2 YFSETQ. The CDR3 DNA reads TGCGCCAGCAGCTTAACTAGCGGATCCACAGATACGCAGTATTTT. Its protein product is CASSLTSGSTDTQYF.

This clonotype was picked up many times. The J gene is TRBJ2-5, the V gene TRBV20-1; TRBD2 matches at 11 bases. Germline assignment: CDR1 DFQATT and CDR2 SNEGSKA (reference sequence). V lost 3 bases to trimming and J lost 1 base; unmatched junction nucleotides: 4. This CDR3 is built from 15 residues. CDR3 residues: CSARPLAGAQETQYF. CDR3 bases: TGCAGTGCTAGGCCACTAGCGGGGGCCCAAGAGACCCAGTACTTC.

This rearrangement joins TRBV7-3 to TRBJ2-4; 7 bases line up with TRBD1. The CDR3 is 12 residues long. Germline V CDR1 and CDR2: SGHTA, FQGTGA. The junction had 2 bases not matched to a gene; V was cut back by 4 bases and J by 8 bases. CDR3 DNA sequence: TGTGCCAGCAGCTCCACAGGGGACATTCAGTACTTC. This codes for CASSSTGDIQYF. Filled out from reference TRBV7-3 and TRBJ2-4, the complete variable domain reads GAGVSQTPSNKVTEKGKYVELRCDPISGHTALYWYRQSLGQGPEFLIYFQGTGAADDSGLPNDRFFAVRPEGSVSTLKIQRTERGDSAVYLCASSSTGDIQYFGAGTRLSVL.